This T cell receptor beta chain came from a study of Ad26.COV2.S vaccination and SARS-CoV-2 variants (dated by TCRdb to 2020 to 2022). About the study as a whole: Vaccine-arm donors were drawn from COV1001, a multicentre, randomized, double-blind, placebo-controlled phase I-IIa trial of Ad26.COV2.S in healthy adults. Ad26.COV2.S was given intramuscularly at 5x10^10 or 1x10^11 viral particles, as a single shot or as two shots 56 days apart. TCRbeta repertoire sequencing was used to assess the specificity and breadth of SARS-CoV-2-reactive T cell receptors after Ad26.COV2.S vaccination. A total of some 30 samples were included in the TCR-sequenced set, comprising roughly 20 Ad26.COV2.S vaccine recipients, 5 placebo recipients and 8 SARS-CoV-2 convalescent individuals. Trial participants were randomized into five groups of five: low-dose or high-dose Ad26.COV2.S given once or twice, or placebo on both occasions. Throughout the experiments and outcome assessment, investigators stayed blinded to trial group allocation. Overall study results and their limits: The study was not powered for comparison of responses between vaccine doses or regimens. Higher spike-specific TCR breadth was observed in Ad26.COV2.S recipients than in placebo recipients (P = 0.0014). Substantial breadth of spike-specific CD8+ and CD4+ T cell responses was reported after vaccination. The authors noted that the TCR breadth and depth analyses may have underestimated total T cell responses. Non-spike TCR breadth was comparable between vaccine and placebo recipients, consistent with the vaccine containing only spike.

Of note for this clone: The target of this receptor is not known. Base qualities are not provided; no much larger clone lies one nucleotide away.

The immunoSEQ Assay was used to sequence TCRbeta CDR3 regions. After extraction, genomic DNA underwent amplification by bias-controlled multiplex PCR, followed by high-throughput sequencing. In the authors' own workflow: To quantify the absolute abundance of each unique TCRbeta CDR3 region, sequences were collapsed and filtered. T cell fraction was estimated by normalizing TCRbeta template counts to usable DNA, with usable DNA measured through amplification of reference genes found in all nucleated cells. Repertoire TCRs were annotated as SARS-CoV-2-specific when V gene, CDR3 amino acid sequence and J gene were exactly matched to a known reactive TCR set. The reference SARS-CoV-2 TCR set came from MIRA and was filtered for enrichment in COVID-19-positive ImmuneCODE repertoires, removing public or cross-reactive TCRs. Using the MIRA antigens, annotated TCRs were further analysed by specific ORF or by position within an ORF. Breadth was defined as annotated unique rearrangements over total unique productive rearrangements; depth was the summed frequency of those rearrangements. Two-sided Wilcoxon rank-sum tests were applied when comparing TCR breadth between groups. Drawn from immuneACCESS, this table holds only the in-frame rearrangements with V and J called that TCRdb kept. Clones are partly lost; checked studies trace under half to an unresolved V gene and leave the rest unexplained. The V and J calls and clone size come from that table; D and trimming were worked out from the DNA. The sample records a few hundred thousand clones, 80% to 95% of which are singletons. 10% to 15% of the sample is taken by the ten largest.

The treatment or condition label, as the study defines it: 15 to 20 received Ad26.COV2.S at low or high dose, single or two shots; roughly 5 received placebo; per-sample allocation not given. For vaccine and placebo recipients, repertoires were sequenced using samples collected on day 63 after the first injection. Between 29 July and 7 August 2020, Cohort 1b enrolled about two dozen adults aged 18-55 years at one site in Boston, USA. As a vaccine, Ad26.COV2.S was a replication-incompetent adenovirus type 26 vector that expressed a prefusion-stabilized SARS-CoV-2 spike protein derived from the original Wuhan strain. Sequenced here: peripheral blood, sampled in a trial of Ad26.COV2.S vaccine versus placebo. The source of this sequence is a person between 18 and 60 years old who received the Ad26.COV2.S COVID-19 vaccine or a placebo.

The DNA is as follows: TGTGCCTGGAGTGTAGGTCCAGGGGTCAGACTTTACGAGCAGTACTTC. This yields the protein CAWSVGPGVRLYEQYF. The rearrangement combines TRBV30 with TRBJ2-7, and perhaps TRBD1 as D gene, on 6 matching bases. From the cysteine up to the phenylalanine, the CDR3 has a length of 16 residues. Only the CDR3 DNA is retained, 48 bases long and in frame from the first base. V is pared back by 0 bases and J by 4 bases, with 19 bases lying between the germline termini. In the germline V gene (reference sequence), CDR1 corresponds to GTSNPN and CDR2 to SVGIG.